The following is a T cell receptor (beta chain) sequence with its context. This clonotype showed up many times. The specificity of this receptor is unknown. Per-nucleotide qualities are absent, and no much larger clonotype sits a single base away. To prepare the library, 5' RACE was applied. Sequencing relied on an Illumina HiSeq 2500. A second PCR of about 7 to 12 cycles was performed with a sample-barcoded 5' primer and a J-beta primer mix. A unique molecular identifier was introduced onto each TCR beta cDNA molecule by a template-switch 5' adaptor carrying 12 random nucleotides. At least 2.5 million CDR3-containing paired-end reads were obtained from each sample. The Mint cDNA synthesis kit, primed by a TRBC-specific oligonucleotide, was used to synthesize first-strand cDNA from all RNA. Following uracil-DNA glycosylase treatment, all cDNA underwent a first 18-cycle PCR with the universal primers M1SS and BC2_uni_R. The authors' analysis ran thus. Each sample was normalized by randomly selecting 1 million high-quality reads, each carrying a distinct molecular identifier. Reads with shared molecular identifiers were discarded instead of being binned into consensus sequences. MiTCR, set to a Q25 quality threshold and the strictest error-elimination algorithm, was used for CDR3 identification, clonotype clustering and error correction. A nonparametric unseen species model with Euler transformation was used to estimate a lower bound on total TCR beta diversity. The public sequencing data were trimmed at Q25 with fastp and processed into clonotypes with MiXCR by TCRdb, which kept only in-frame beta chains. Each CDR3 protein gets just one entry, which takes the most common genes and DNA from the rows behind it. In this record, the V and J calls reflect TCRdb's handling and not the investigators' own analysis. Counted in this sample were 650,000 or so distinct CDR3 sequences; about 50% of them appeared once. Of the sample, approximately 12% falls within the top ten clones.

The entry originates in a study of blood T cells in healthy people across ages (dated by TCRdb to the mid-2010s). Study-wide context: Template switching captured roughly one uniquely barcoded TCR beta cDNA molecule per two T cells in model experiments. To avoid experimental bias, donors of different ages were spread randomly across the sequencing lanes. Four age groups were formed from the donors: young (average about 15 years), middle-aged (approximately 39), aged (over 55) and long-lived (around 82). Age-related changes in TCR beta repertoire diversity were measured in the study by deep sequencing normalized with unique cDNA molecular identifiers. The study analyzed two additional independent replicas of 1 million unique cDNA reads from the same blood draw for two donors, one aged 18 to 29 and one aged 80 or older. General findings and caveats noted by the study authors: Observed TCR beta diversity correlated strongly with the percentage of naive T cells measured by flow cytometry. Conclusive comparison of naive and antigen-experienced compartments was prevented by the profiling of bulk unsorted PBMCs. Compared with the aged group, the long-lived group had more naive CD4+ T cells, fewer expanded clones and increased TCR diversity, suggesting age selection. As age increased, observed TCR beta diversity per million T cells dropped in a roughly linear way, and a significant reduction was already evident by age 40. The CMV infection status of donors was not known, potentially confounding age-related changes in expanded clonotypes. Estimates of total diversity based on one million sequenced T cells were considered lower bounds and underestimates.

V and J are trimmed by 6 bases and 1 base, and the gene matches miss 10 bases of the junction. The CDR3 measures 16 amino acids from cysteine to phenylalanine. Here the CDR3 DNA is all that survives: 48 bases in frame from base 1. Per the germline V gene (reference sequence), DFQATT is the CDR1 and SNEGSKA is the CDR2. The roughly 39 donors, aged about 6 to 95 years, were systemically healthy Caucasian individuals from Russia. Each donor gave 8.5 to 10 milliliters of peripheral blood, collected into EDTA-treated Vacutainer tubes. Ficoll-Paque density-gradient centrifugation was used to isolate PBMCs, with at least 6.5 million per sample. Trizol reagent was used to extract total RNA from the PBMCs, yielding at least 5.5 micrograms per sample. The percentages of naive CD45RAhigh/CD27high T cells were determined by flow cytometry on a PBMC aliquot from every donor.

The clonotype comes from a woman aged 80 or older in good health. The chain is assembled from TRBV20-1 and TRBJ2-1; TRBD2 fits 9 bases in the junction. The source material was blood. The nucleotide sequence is TGCAGTGCCCAGAGACTAGCGGCCCGGTCCTACAATGAGCAGTTCTTC. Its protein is CSAQRLAARSYNEQFF.